This paragraph reports one T cell receptor (beta chain). V lost 0 bases, J lost 6 bases, and 12 bases lay in between. This CDR3 comprises 15 residues. CDR1 is LGHNA and CDR2 is YSLEER in the germline V gene. This specimen belongs to a study of T-cell memory formation after mild COVID-19. At the level of the study: TCR clusters largely stayed donor specific.

A single record per CDR3 protein comes from TCRdb applying MiXCR to the 5' RACE reads. Of some 49,000 distinct CDR3 sequences in the sample, roughly a quarter were seen once. The sample consisted of PBMCs or a T cell subset sorted from them (not recorded which). V usage is TRBV4-3 and J usage is TRBJ2-1; D is perhaps TRBD1 (6 bases). This sequence was found in a man in his late teens or twenties who had mild COVID-19 (a few samples of this study predate the infection). Cell type and time point are not known. This CDR3 reads CASSQDSTGINEQFF. The CDR3 nucleotides are TGCGCCAGCAGCCAAGATAGTACAGGGATCAATGAGCAGTTCTTC.